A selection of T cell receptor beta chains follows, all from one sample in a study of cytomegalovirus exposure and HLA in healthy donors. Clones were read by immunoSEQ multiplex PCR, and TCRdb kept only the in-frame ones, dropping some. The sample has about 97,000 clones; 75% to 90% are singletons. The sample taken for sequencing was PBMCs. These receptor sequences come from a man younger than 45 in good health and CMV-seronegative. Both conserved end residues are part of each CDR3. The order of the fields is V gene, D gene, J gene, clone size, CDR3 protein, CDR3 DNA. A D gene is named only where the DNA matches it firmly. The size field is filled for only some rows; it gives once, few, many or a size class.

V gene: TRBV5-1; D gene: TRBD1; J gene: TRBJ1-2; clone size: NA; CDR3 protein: CASSEGQGVEFDYGYTF; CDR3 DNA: TGCGCCAGCAGCGAGGGACAGGGAGTTGAGTTCGACTATGGCTACACCTTC
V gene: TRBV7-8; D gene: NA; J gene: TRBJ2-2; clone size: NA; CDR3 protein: CASSLIRLANTGELFF; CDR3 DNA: TGTGCCAGCAGCTTAATTCGACTCGCGAACACCGGGGAGCTGTTTTTT
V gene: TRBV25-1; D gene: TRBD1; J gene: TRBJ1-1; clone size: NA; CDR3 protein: CASGDSGAFF; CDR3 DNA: TGTGCCAGCGGGGACAGCGGGGCTTTCTTT
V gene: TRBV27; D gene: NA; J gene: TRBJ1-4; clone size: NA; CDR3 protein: CASSLAVGEKLFF; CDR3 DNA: TGTGCCAGCAGTCTAGCGGTGGGTGAAAAACTGTTTTTT
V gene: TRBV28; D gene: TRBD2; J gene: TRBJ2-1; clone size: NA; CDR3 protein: CASSLLLAGDGEQFF; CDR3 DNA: TGTGCCAGCAGTTTACTCCTAGCGGGAGACGGTGAGCAGTTCTTC
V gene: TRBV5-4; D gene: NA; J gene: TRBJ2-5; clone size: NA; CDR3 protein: CASSLYSGEETQYF; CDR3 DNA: TGTGCCAGCAGCTTGTACTCCGGGGAAGAGACCCAGTACTTC
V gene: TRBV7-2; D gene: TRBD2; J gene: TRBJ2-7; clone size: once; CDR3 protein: CASRIISSGVQEQYF; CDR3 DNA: TGTGCCAGCAGAATCATATCTAGCGGAGTCCAAGAGCAGTACTTC
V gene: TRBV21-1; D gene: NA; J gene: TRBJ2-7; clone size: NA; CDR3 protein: CASSNSPPNREVYYEQYF; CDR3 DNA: TGTGCCAGCAGCAACTCTCCTCCAAACAGGGAAGTATACTACGAGCAGTACTTC
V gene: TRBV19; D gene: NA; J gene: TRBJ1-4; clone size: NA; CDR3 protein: CASSTTAGQKLFF; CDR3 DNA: TGTGCCAGTAGTACCACCGCGGGACAAAAACTGTTTTTT
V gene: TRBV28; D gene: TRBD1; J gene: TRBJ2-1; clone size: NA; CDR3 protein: CASSPGTGLREQFF; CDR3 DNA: TGTGCCAGCAGTCCGGGGACAGGGCTACGTGAGCAGTTCTTC
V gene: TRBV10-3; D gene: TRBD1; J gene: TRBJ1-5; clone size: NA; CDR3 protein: CAIRDRENQPQHF; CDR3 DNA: TGTGCCATCAGGGACAGGGAGAATCAGCCCCAGCATTTT
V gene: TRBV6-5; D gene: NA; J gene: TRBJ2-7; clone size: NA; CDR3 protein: CASRYSGDSYEQYF; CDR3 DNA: TGTGCCAGCAGGTACTCCGGGGATTCCTACGAGCAGTACTTC
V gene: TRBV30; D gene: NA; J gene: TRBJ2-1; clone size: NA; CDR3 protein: CAWSWGDPYNEQFF; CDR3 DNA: TGTGCCTGGAGTTGGGGGGACCCCTACAATGAGCAGTTCTTC
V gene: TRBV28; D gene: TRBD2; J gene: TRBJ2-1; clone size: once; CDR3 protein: CASEPLAGGSYNEQFF; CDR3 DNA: TGTGCCAGCGAACCGCTAGCGGGAGGGTCCTACAATGAGCAGTTCTTC
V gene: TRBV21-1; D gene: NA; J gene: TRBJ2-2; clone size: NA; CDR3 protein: CASSKTRQVCTGELFF; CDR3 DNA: TGTGCCAGCAGCAAAACGCGACAGGTATGCACCGGGGAGCTGTTTTTT
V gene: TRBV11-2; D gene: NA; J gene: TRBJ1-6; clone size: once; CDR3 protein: CASSPRRSSYNSPLHF; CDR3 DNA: TGTGCCAGCAGTCCTAGACGGAGCTCCTATAATTCACCCCTCCACTTT
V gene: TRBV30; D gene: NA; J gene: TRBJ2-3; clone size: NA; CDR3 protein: CACDGQTTDTQYF; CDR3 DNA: TGTGCCTGCGACGGACAGACCACAGATACGCAGTATTTT
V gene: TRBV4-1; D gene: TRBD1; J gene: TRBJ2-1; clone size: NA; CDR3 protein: CASRQPTGKSYNEQFF; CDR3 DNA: TGCGCCAGCAGACAACCGACAGGGAAATCCTACAATGAGCAGTTCTTC
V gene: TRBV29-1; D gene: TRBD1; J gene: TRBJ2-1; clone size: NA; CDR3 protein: CSVEAILGTGEYYNEQFF; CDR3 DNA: TGCAGCGTTGAAGCCATACTAGGGACAGGGGAATACTACAATGAGCAGTTCTTC
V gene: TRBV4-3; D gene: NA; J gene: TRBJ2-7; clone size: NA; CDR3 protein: CASSQVAYDEQYF; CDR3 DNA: TGCGCCAGCAGCCAAGTAGCGTATGACGAGCAGTACTTC
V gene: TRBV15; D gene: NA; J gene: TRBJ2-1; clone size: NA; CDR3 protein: CATSNNYYDNEQFF; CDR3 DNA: TGTGCCACCAGCAACAACTACTACGACAATGAGCAGTTCTTC
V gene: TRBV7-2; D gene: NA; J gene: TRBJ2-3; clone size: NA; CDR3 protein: CASSLNSGSTDTQYF; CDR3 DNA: TGTGCCAGCAGCTTAAATTCGGGGTCCACAGATACGCAGTATTTT
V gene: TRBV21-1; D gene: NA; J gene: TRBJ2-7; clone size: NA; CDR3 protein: CARNFGGNEQYF; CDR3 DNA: TGTGCCAGAAATTTTGGGGGGAACGAGCAGTACTTC
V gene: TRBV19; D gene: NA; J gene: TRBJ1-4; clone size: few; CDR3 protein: CASSIGARLFF; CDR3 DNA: TGTGCCAGTAGTATCGGCGCCAGGTTGTTTTTT
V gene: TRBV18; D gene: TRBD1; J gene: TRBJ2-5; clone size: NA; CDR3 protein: CASSPRTGGGETQYF; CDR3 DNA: TGTGCCAGCTCACCACGGACAGGGGGCGGGGAGACCCAGTACTTC
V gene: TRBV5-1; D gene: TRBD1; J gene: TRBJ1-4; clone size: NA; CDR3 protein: CASSSGTEGEKLFF; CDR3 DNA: TGCGCCAGCAGCTCCGGGACAGAAGGCGAAAAACTGTTTTTT
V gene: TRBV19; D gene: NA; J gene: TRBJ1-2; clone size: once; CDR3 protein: CASSVWGGDGYTF; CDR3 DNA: TGTGCCAGTTCCGTCTGGGGAGGGGATGGCTACACCTTC
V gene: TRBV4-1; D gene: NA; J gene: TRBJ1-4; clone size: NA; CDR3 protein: CASSQIQGANEKLFF; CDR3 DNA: TGCGCCAGCAGCCAAATACAGGGAGCTAATGAAAAACTGTTTTTT
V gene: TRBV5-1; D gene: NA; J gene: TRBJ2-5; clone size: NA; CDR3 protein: CASREDLALMYQETQYF; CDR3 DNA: TGCGCCAGCAGAGAAGATCTAGCCCTTATGTACCAAGAGACCCAGTACTTC
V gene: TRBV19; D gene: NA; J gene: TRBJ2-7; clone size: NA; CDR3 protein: CASSGGAYEQYF; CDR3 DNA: TGTGCCAGTAGCGGCGGTGCCTACGAGCAGTACTTC
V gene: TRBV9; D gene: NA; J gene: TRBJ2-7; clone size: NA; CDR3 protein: CASSVGHSYEQYF; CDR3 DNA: TGTGCCAGCAGCGTAGGGCACTCCTACGAGCAGTACTTC
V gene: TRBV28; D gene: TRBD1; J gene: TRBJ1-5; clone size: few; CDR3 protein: CASRRTGGYQPQHF; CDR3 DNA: TGTGCCAGCAGGAGGACAGGGGGTTATCAGCCCCAGCATTTT
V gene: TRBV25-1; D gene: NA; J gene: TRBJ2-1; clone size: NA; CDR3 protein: CASSDGLYNEQFF; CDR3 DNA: TGTGCCAGCAGTGATGGGCTCTACAATGAGCAGTTCTTC
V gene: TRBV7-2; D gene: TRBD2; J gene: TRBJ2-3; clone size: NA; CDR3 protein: CASSLERASGRRGTDTQYF; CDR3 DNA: TGTGCCAGCAGCTTAGAGAGGGCTAGCGGGAGAAGGGGCACAGATACGCAGTATTTT
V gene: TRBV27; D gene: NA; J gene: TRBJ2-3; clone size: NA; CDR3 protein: CASSSLQGTTSTDTQYF; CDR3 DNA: TGTGCCAGCAGTTCCCTGCAGGGGACAACTAGCACAGATACGCAGTATTTT
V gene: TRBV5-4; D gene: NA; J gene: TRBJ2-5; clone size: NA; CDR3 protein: CASSLVGTLQETQYF; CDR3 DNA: TGTGCCAGCAGCTTGGTAGGGACACTACAAGAGACCCAGTACTTC
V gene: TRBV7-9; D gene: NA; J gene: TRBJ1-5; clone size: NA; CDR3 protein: CATSNQPQHF; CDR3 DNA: TGTGCCACCTCCAATCAGCCCCAGCATTTT
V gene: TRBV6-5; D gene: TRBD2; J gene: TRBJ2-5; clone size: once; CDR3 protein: CASRALAGEETQYF; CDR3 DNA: TGTGCCAGCAGGGCACTAGCGGGAGAAGAGACCCAGTACTTC
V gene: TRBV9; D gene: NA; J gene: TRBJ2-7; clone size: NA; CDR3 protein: CASSVGPSELFYEQYF; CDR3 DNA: TGTGCCAGCAGCGTAGGCCCGTCCGAACTCTTCTACGAGCAGTACTTC
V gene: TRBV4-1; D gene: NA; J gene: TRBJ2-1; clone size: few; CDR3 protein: CASSHQDFFYEQFF; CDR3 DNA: TGCGCCAGCAGCCACCAGGATTTTTTTTATGAGCAGTTCTTC
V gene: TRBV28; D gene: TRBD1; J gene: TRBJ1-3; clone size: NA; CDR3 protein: CASSSPRQGGNTIYF; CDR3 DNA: TGTGCCAGCAGTTCCCCCCGACAGGGTGGAAACACCATATATTTT
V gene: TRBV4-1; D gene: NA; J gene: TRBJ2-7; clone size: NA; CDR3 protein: CASSQVADTYEQYF; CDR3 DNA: TGCGCCAGCAGCCAAGTTGCGGATACCTACGAGCAGTACTTC
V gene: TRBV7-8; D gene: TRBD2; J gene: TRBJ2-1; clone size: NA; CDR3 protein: CASSVHRLAGTTYNEQFF; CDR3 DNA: TGTGCCAGCAGCGTACACCGACTAGCGGGGACTACCTACAATGAGCAGTTCTTC
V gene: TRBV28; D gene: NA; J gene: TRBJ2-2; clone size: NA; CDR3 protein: CASSLSGTGELFF; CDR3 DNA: TGTGCCAGCAGTTTATCAGGGACCGGGGAGCTGTTTTTT
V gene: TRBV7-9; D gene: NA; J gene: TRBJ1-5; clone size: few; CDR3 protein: CASSFTESNQPQHF; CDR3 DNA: TGTGCCAGCAGCTTTACAGAGAGCAATCAGCCCCAGCATTTT
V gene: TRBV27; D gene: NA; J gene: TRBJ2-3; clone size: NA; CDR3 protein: CASSHYDAPADTQYF; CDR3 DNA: TGTGCCAGCAGTCACTACGACGCGCCCGCAGATACGCAGTATTTT
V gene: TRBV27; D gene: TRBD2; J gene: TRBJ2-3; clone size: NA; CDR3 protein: CASSWTGTRADTQYF; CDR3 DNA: TGTGCCAGCAGCTGGACCGGGACTAGGGCAGATACGCAGTATTTT
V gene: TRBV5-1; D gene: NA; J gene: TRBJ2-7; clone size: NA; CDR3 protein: CASSFGGEQYF; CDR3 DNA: TGCGCCAGCAGCTTCGGCGGGGAGCAGTACTTC
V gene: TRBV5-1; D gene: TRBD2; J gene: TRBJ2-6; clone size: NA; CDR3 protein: CASSTTGLADGANVLTF; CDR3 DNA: TGCGCCAGCAGCACCACTGGACTAGCTGATGGGGCCAACGTCCTGACTTTC